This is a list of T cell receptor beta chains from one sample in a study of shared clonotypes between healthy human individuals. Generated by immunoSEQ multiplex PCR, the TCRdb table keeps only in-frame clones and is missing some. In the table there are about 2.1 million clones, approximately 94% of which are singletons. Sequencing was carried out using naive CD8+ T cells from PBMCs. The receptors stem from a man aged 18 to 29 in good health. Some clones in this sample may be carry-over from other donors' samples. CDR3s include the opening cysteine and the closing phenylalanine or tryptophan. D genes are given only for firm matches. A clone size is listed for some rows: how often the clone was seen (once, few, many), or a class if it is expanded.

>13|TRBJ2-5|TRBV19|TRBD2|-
CASSIREGETQYF
TGTGCCAGTAGTATCCGGGAGGGGGAGACCCAGTACTTC
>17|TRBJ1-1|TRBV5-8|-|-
CASSFGFRDTVYTEAFF
TGTGCCAGCAGCTTCGGATTCCGGGACACCGTCTACACTGAAGCTTTCTTT
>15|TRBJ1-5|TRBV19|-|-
CASAPGGDTNQPQHF
TGTGCCAGTGCACCTGGGGGAGACACCAATCAGCCCCAGCATTTT
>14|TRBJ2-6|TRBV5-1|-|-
CASSTPIGANVLTF
TGCGCCAGCAGCACACCCATTGGGGCCAACGTCCTGACTTTC
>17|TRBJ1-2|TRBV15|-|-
CATSRAPRAAGAYGYTF
TGTGCCACCAGCAGAGCCCCCCGAGCGGCAGGCGCTTATGGCTACACCTTC
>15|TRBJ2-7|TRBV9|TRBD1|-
CASSVTGTGGYEQYF
TGTGCCAGCAGCGTGACCGGGACAGGGGGCTACGAGCAGTACTTC
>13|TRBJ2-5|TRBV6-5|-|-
CASSLEGQETQYF
TGTGCCAGCAGTTTAGAGGGGCAAGAGACCCAGTACTTC
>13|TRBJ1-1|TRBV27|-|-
CASSRDRTHEAFF
TGTGCCAGCAGCCGCGACAGAACCCATGAAGCTTTCTTT
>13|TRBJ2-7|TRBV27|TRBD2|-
CASRGLAGYEQYF
TGTGCCAGCAGAGGACTAGCAGGGTACGAGCAGTACTTC
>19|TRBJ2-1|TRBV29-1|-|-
CSVEDTPGSSGLSYNEQFF
TGCAGCGTTGAAGATACCCCAGGTTCGAGCGGACTCTCCTACAATGAGCAGTTCTTC
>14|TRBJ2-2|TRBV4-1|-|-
CASSPRGGTGELFF
TGCGCCAGCAGCCCCCGCGGCGGGACCGGGGAGCTGTTTTTT
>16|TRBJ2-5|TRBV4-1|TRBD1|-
CASSQADRGSQETQYF
TGCGCCAGCAGCCAGGCCGACAGGGGGAGCCAAGAGACCCAGTACTTC
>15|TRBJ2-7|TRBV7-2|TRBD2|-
CASSLNGLAGDEQYF
TGTGCCAGCAGCTTAAACGGGCTAGCGGGCGACGAGCAGTACTTC
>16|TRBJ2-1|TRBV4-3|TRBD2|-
CASSQAAGPVYNEQFF
TGCGCCAGCAGCCAAGCAGCGGGACCTGTCTACAATGAGCAGTTCTTC
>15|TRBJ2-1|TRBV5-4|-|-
CASSLGGERDNEQFF
TGTGCCAGCAGCTTGGGCGGGGAGCGTGACAATGAGCAGTTCTTC
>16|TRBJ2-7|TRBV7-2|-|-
CASSQEKLARAYEQYF
TGTGCCAGCAGCCAAGAGAAGTTAGCGAGGGCCTACGAGCAGTACTTC
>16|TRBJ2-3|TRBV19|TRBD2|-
CASSTSSGSSADTQYF
TGTGCCAGTAGTACCTCTAGCGGGAGTAGCGCAGATACGCAGTATTTT
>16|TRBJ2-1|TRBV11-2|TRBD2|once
CASRGGGLAGLNEQFF
TGTGCCAGCAGAGGAGGCGGGCTAGCGGGACTCAATGAGCAGTTCTTC
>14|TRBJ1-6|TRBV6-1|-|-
CASSEPRTNSPLHF
TGTGCCAGCAGTGAACCGCGTACTAATTCACCCCTCCACTTT
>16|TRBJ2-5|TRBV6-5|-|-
CASSYSSRKSQETQYF
TGTGCCAGCAGTTACTCGTCACGGAAGAGCCAAGAGACCCAGTACTTC
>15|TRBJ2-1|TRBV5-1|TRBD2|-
CASSPSTSGNNEQFF
TGCGCCAGCAGCCCGTCTACTAGCGGGAACAATGAGCAGTTCTTC
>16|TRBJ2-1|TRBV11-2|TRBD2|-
CASSLGLAGAYNEQFF
TGTGCCAGCAGCTTAGGGCTAGCGGGAGCCTACAATGAGCAGTTCTTC
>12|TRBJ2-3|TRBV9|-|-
CASSNRPDTQYF
TGTGCCAGCAGCAACAGACCAGATACGCAGTATTTT
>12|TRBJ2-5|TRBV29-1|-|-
CSVEEHEGGQYF
TGCAGCGTTGAGGAACACGAGGGGGGCCAGTACTTC
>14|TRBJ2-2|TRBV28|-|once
CASSPFGNTGELFF
TGTGCCAGCAGCCCTTTCGGAAACACCGGGGAGCTGTTTTTT
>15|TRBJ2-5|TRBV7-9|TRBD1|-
CASSSRDSLQETQYF
TGTGCCAGCAGCTCCCGGGACAGCCTACAAGAGACCCAGTACTTC
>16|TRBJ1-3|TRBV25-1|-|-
CASSDPRDSSGNTIYF
TGTGCCAGCAGTGATCCCCGCGACAGCTCTGGAAACACCATATATTTT
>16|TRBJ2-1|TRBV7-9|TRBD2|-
CASSLGKLAGDYEQFF
TGTGCCAGCAGCTTAGGAAAGCTAGCGGGAGACTATGAGCAGTTCTTC
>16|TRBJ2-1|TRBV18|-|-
CASSPRTGISYNEQFF
TGTGCCAGCTCACCACGTACCGGGATCTCCTACAATGAGCAGTTCTTC
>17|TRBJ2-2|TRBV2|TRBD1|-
CASSPDRGPTNTGELFF
TGTGCCAGCAGCCCGGACAGGGGGCCTACGAACACCGGGGAGCTGTTTTTT
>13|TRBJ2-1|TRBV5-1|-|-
CASSPPSVDEQFF
TGCGCCAGCAGCCCCCCCTCCGTCGATGAGCAGTTCTTC